This T cell receptor beta chain was found in a study of graft-versus-host responses after intestinal transplantation. As for the study in general: Multivisceral, liver-intestinal, or isolated intestinal grafts were transplanted into recipients. Recipients across the board were started on anti-thymocyte globulin induction, then kept on tacrolimus and steroids for around three years. Whole-study findings and limits: The authors found GvH clones in recipient marrow, some appearing first in ileum or blood.

Sequencing was performed with immunoSEQ multiplex PCR; in TCRdb, only in-frame clones are kept and a portion is missing. The profile covers about 96,000 clones, with 80% to 95% appearing a single time and over 0.15% taken by the ten largest. Details on this clone: Its target is unknown.

The V gene's germline CDR1 is MNHNY and CDR2 SVGAGI (reference sequence). Trimming stripped 2 bases from V and 6 bases from J, with 15 bases between. The CDR3 consists of 15 residues. The chain combines TRBV6-6 with TRBJ2-3; D remains unclear. The sequenced sample was unstimulated CD4+ T cells sorted from spleen or lymph node cells, obtained before intestinal transplant. This TCR was sampled from a human donor who received an intestinal transplant. The CDR3 DNA reads as TGTGCCAGCAGTTACGGGCAACCGCGCCCGGATACGCAGTATTTT. Its translation is CASSYGQPRPDTQYF.